This paragraph covers one TCR beta chain sequence. The antigen is not known. Other DNA sequences from this sample encode an identical CDR3 as well. Trimming left V 1 base short and J 3 bases short, with 4 bases between. This CDR3 spans 13 amino acids. CDR1 is SGHAT, CDR2 FQNNGV, per germline. The entry originates in a study of T cell responses to AZD1222 COVID-19 vaccine. Points from the study as a whole: Clonal diversity was possibly underestimated, and white British individuals and females predominated among donors.

TCRdb's copy holds only in-frame clones and misses some; the assay was immunoSEQ multiplex PCR. The sample records tens of thousands of clones, around 87% being singletons. The chain combines TRBV11-2 with TRBJ1-5, with D unresolved. The sequence was collected from an adult in good health. Source: peripheral blood, taken on day 0 of AZD1222 vaccination. CDR3 in DNA: TGTGCCAGCAGCTTAGGGTCCAATCAGCCCCAGCATTTT. Translating gives CASSLGSNQPQHF.